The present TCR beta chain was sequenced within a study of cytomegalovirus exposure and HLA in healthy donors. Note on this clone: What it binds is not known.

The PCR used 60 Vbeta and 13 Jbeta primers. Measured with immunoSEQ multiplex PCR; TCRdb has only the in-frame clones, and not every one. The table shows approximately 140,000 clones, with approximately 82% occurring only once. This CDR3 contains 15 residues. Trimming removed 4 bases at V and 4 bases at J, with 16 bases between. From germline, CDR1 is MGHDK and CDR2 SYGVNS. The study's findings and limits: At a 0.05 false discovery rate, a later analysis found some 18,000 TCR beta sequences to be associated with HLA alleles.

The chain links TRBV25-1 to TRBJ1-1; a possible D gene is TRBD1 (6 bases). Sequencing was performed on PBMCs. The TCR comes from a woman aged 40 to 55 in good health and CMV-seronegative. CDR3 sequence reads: CASSVGAQGPTEAFF. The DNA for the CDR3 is TGTGCCAGCAGTGTAGGGGCACAGGGACCCACTGAAGCTTTCTTT.